The T cell receptor beta chain under discussion was sequenced for a study of blood T cell repertoires in COVID-19. The table came from immunoSEQ multiplex PCR; TCRdb's copy has only in-frame clones and leaves some out. This table holds 350,000 to 550,000 clones, approximately 90% found once. In germline, CDR1 is LGHNA, CDR2 YNFKEQ. The CDR3 loop spans 15 amino acids. V shed 5 bases, J shed 4 bases, and the junction held 10 bases outside the gene matches. Cohorts were assigned according to the clinical history that participants reported. Resolution of symptoms, clearance, or two negative PCRs was present in recovered Cohort 3 donors.

Sequencing used PBMCs or T cells enriched from blood (not recorded which). This receptor was taken from a man younger than 40 who had recovered from COVID-19. This chain links TRBV4-2 with TRBJ1-1; the match to TRBD1 covers 7 bases. CDR3 loop: CASSRDSLVSTEAFF. As DNA, the CDR3 is TGTGCCAGCAGCAGGGACAGTTTGGTTAGCACTGAAGCTTTCTTT.